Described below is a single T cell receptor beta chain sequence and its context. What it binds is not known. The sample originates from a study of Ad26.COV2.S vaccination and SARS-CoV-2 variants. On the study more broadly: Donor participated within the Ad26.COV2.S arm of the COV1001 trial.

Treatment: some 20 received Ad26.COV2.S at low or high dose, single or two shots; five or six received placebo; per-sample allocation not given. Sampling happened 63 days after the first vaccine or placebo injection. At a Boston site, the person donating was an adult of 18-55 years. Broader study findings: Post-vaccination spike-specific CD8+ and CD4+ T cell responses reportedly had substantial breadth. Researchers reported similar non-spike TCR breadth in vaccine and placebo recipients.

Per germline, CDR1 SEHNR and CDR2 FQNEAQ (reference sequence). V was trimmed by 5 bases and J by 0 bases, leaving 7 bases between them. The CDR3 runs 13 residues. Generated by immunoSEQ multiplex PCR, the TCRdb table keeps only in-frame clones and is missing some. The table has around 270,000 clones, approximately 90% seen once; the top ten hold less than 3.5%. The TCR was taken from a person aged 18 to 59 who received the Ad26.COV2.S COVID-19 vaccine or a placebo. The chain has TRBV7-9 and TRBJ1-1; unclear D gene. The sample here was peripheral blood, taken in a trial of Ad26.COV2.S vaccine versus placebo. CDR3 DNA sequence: TGTGCCAGCAGCCGCGTCATGAACACTGAAGCTTTCTTT. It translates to CASSRVMNTEAFF.